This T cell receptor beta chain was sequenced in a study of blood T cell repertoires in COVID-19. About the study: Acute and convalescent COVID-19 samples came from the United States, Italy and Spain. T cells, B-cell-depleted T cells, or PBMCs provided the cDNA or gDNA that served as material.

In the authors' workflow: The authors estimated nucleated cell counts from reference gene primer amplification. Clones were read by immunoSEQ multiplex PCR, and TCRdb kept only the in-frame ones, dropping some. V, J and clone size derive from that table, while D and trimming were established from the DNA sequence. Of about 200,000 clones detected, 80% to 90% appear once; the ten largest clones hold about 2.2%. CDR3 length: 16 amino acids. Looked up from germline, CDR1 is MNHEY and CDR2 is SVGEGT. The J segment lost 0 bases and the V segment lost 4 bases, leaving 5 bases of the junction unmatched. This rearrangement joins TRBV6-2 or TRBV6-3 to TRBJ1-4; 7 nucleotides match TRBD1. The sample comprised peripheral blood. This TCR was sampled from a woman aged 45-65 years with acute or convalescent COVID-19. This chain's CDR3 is CASSSTGAATNEKLFF. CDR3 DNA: TGTGCCAGCAGTTCTACAGGGGCTGCAACTAATGAAAAACTGTTTTTT.